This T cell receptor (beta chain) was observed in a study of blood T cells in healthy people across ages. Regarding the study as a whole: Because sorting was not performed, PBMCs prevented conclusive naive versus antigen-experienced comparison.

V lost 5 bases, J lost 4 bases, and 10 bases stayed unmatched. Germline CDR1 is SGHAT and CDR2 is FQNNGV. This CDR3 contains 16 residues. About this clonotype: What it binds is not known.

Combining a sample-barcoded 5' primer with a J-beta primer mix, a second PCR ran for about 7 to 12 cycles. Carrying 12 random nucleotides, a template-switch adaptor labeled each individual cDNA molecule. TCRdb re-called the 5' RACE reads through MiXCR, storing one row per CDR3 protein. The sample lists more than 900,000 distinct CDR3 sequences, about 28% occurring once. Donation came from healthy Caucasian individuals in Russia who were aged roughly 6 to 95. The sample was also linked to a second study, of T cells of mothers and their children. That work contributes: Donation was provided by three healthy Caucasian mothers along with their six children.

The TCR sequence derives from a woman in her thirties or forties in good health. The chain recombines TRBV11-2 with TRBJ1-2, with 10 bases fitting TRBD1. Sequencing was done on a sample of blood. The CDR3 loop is CASSRQGQGRSYGYTF. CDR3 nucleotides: TGTGCCAGCAGCCGCCAGGGACAGGGGAGGAGCTATGGCTACACCTTC.